Each of the 20 T cell receptor beta chains below was sequenced from the same sample in a study of T-cell reconstitution after alpha-beta-depleted transplantation in children. The TCRbeta library incorporated unique molecular identifiers. TCRdb re-called the PCR reads through MiXCR, storing one row per CDR3 protein. This table has about 250,000 distinct CDR3 sequences, 20% to 30% appearing once. Sequenced here: PBMCs, mostly from graft donor cells, sampled 360 days after TCRalphabeta/CD19-depleted stem cell transplant. The receptors here all came from a female patient between 2 and 15 years old who had a stem cell transplant for congenital amegakaryocytic thrombocytopenia, so the T cells may come from the graft donor.

V and J are TRBV12-3 or TRBV12-4 and TRBJ1-3; the match to TRBD1 covers 7 bases. The CDR3 has 16 residues. J was trimmed by 0 bases and V by 5 bases; bases with no gene match: 7. Here the CDR3 reads CASSRQGSSSGNTIYF. CDR3 nucleotide sequence: TGTGCCAGCAGTCGACAGGGTTCGTCCTCTGGAAACACCATATATTTT.

This clonotype was found many times. V gene TRBV12-3 or TRBV12-4 combines with J gene TRBJ2-7; the match to TRBD2 covers 12 bases. Trimming at V came to 4 bases and at J to 4 bases, leaving 2 bases not matched to a gene. The CDR3 has 14 amino acids. The CDR3 nucleotides are TGTGCCAGCAGTTCGACTAGCGGGGGTTACGAGCAGTACTTC. Protein product: CASSSTSGGYEQYF.

This clonotype was picked up a small number of times. The chain employs TRBV20-1 and TRBJ2-1; 8 nucleotides align to TRBD2. Per germline, CDR1 DFQATT and CDR2 SNEGSKA (reference sequence). V was clipped by 8 bases and J by 0 bases; unmatched bases: 9. CDR3 length: 15 amino acids. As DNA, the CDR3 is TGCAGTACCCGAGCGGGGGCGAGCTCCTACAATGAGCAGTTCTTC. Amino acid sequence: CSTRAGASSYNEQFF.

CDR3 protein: CASSLQGNPNYGYTF. CDR3 in DNA: TGTGCCAGCAGTCTTCAGGGGAATCCTAACTATGGCTACACCTTC. The rearrangement joins TRBV6-1 to TRBJ1-2, with a possible D match to TRBD1 (6 bases). The CDR3 totals 15 residues. Germline lookup yields CDR1 MNHNS and CDR2 SASEGT. V was trimmed by 5 bases and J by 0 bases, leaving 13 bases between them.

This clonotype came up many times. V usage is TRBV24-1 and J usage is TRBJ2-2, with no clear D. Germline CDR1 is KGHDR and CDR2 is SFDVKD. The CDR3 runs 13 residues. V gave up 10 bases and J gave up 7 bases, with 15 bases separating them. CDR3: CATRTGGFGELFF. In DNA, the CDR3 is TGTGCCACGAGAACGGGCGGATTCGGGGAGCTGTTTTTT.

This clonotype was found a few times. The chain employs TRBV28 and TRBJ1-1, with unresolved D. Trimming removed 4 bases from V and 7 bases from J, with 10 bases in between. The length of the CDR3 is 12 residues. CDR1 is MDHEN and CDR2 is SYDVKM in the germline V gene. The CDR3 coding sequence is TGTGCCAGCAGTTGGGCCTTGGGTGAAGCTTTCTTT. It translates to CASSWALGEAFF.

This clonotype was seen a few times. V is TRBV20-1 and J is TRBJ2-1; D remains ambiguous. Per the germline V gene, CDR1 is DFQATT and CDR2 is SNEGSKA (reference sequence). V was clipped by 5 bases and J by 6 bases, with 17 bases between them. There are 14 residues in the CDR3. CDR3 sequence (DNA): TGCAGTGCTTTTTTCCCCCCGGTCCTCAATGAGCAGTTCTTC. Translated, it gives CSAFFPPVLNEQFF.

There are many counts of this clonotype. The J gene is TRBJ1-5, the V gene TRBV12-3 or TRBV12-4, with TRBD1 matching 9 bases. This CDR3 contains 15 residues. With 6 bases clipped from V and 1 base from J, the junction kept 4 bases outside the gene matches. For the CDR3, the DNA is TGTGCCAGCAGCCGAGGACAGGGGAGCAATCAGCCCCAGCATTTT. It codes for CASSRGQGSNQPQHF.

The V and J genes are TRBV18 and TRBJ2-1; 7 positions agree with TRBD1. J gave up 4 bases and V 6 bases, and 9 bases lay outside the gene matches. In germline, CDR1 is KGHSH, CDR2 LQKENI. This CDR3 is 15 amino acids long. The CDR3 DNA is TGTGCCAGCTCCCGCGACAGGGCAACATACAATGAGCAGTTCTTC. Its protein product is CASSRDRATYNEQFF. Filled out from reference TRBV18 and TRBJ2-1, the complete variable domain reads NAGVMQNPRHLVRRRGQEARLRCSPMKGHSHVYWYRQLPEEGLKFMVYLQKENIIDESGMPKERFSAEFPKEGPSILRIQQVVRGDSAAYFCASSRDRATYNEQFFGPGTRLTVL.

The sample holds a few counts of this clonotype. The V and J genes are TRBV10-3 and TRBJ2-1; TRBD2 aligns across 11 bases. Germline CDR1 is ENHRY and CDR2 is SYGVKD. V lost 2 bases, J lost 0 bases, and 9 bases stayed unmatched. The CDR3 is 19 residues long. The CDR3 DNA follows: TGTGCCATCAGTGAGGGTCTAGCGGGGGGCCGAAGCTCCTACAATGAGCAGTTCTTC. Encoded protein: CAISEGLAGGRSSYNEQFF.

This clonotype was observed a handful of times. This rearrangement joins TRBV3-1 to TRBJ2-1; D is possibly TRBD1 or TRBD2 (5 bases each). V lost 7 bases, J lost 9 bases, and 13 bases lay in between. This CDR3 has 12 residues. Looked up from germline, CDR1 is LGHDT and CDR2 is YNNKEL (reference sequence). The CDR3 DNA reads TGTGCCAGCACCCAGGGACGGTGTGAGCAGTTCTTC. Protein product: CASTQGRCEQFF.

This chain links TRBV12-3 or TRBV12-4 with TRBJ2-3; D possibly corresponds to TRBD2 (6 bases). V lost 5 bases and J 1 base, leaving 22 bases between the germline ends. The CDR3 sequence is 18 residues long. In DNA, the CDR3 is TGTGCCAGCAGTCCAAACCCCTCTAGCGCGAAGGGCACAGATACGCAGTATTTT. Its protein product is CASSPNPSSAKGTDTQYF.

The table lists this clonotype with a few counts. The CDR3 here is CASSDRTGPIYQETQYF. CDR3 coding DNA: TGTGCCAGCAGTGATCGGACAGGACCCATTTATCAAGAGACCCAGTACTTC. The chain joins TRBV25-1 to TRBJ2-5, with 7 bases lining up with TRBD1. In germline, CDR1 is MGHDK, CDR2 SYGVNS. V was clipped by 3 bases and J by 2 bases; unmatched bases: 12. The CDR3 covers 17 residues.

This clonotype turned up a few times. The chain is built from TRBV18 and TRBJ2-3; 8 bases map to TRBD1. V gave up 4 bases and J gave up 5 bases; unmatched junction bases: 8. This CDR3 is 15 amino acids long. Germline values: CDR1 KGHSH, CDR2 LQKENI. The CDR3 nucleotides are TGTGCCAGCTCACGACTGCGACAGGGGTTAGATACGCAGTATTTT. Translated: CASSRLRQGLDTQYF.

The chain recombines TRBV12-3 or TRBV12-4 with TRBJ2-3, with 13 bases aligning to TRBD2. The CDR3 spans 16 residues. V was pared by 4 bases and J by 2 bases, with 3 bases of the junction left unmatched. CDR3 amino acids: CASSSGLAGPTDTQYF. In DNA, the CDR3 is TGTGCCAGCAGTTCGGGACTAGCGGGGCCCACAGATACGCAGTATTTT.

This chain connects TRBV6-5 to TRBJ2-3, with D possibly being TRBD2 (6 bases). CDR1 and CDR2 from the germline V gene are MNHEY and SVGAGI. The CDR3 is 16 residues long. The ends were cut back, 4 bases at V and 1 base at J, with 15 bases in the middle. The CDR3 sequence is CASSFPGEVGTDTQYF. The CDR3 DNA sequence: TGTGCCAGCAGTTTCCCTGGGGAGGTGGGCACAGATACGCAGTATTTT.

The chain has TRBV10-1 and TRBJ2-5; 11 bases fit TRBD2. Unmatched junction bases numbered 1, after V lost 3 bases and J lost 1 base. The CDR3 covers 15 residues. Germline V gives CDR1 WNHNN, CDR2 SYGVQD (reference sequence). The CDR3 spells CASSDLAGGQETQYF. For the CDR3, the DNA is TGCGCCAGCAGTGACCTAGCGGGGGGCCAAGAGACCCAGTACTTC.

V gene TRBV2 combines with J gene TRBJ2-1; D is undetermined. The CDR3 is 16 amino acids. Germline CDR1 reads SNHLY; CDR2 reads FYNNEI. The ends were cut back, 3 bases at V and 0 bases at J, with 12 bases in the middle. Written as DNA, the CDR3 is TGTGCCAGCAGTGACTATAGGAGAAGCTCCTACAATGAGCAGTTCTTC. It codes for CASSDYRRSSYNEQFF.

In its sample, this clonotype was seen many times. This chain links TRBV3-1 with TRBJ2-7; D is uncertain. Germline V gene data show CDR1 as LGHDT and CDR2 as YNNKEL (reference sequence). This CDR3 is 12 amino acids long. V was cut by 3 bases and J by 5 bases, with 8 bases left in between. The CDR3 loop reads CASSHYTDEQYF. The CDR3 DNA follows: TGTGCCAGCAGCCACTACACCGACGAGCAGTACTTC.

This clonotype has a handful of counts. The gene calls are TRBV7-2 and TRBJ2-1; no firm D call. V was pared by 6 bases and J by 5 bases, with 14 bases between. This CDR3 region has 14 residues. Germline V gene lookup returns CDR1 SGHTA and CDR2 FQGNSA. CDR3 loop: CASSPEVRHNEQFF. CDR3 sequence (DNA): TGTGCCAGCAGTCCCGAGGTCAGGCACAATGAGCAGTTCTTC.